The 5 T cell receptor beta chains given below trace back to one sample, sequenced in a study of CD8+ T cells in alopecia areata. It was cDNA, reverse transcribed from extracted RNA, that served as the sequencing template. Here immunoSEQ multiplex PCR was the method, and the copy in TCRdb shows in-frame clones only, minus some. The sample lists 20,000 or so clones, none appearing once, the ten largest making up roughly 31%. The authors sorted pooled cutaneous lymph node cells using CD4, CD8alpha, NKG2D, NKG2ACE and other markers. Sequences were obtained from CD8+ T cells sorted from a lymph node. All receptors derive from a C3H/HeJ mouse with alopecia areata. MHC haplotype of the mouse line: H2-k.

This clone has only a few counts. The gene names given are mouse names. CDR3 loop: CASSRDPVGAETLYF. Incomplete CDR3 DNA: TGTGCTAGCAGTAGAGACCCTGTGGGTGCAGAA. The chain combines TRBV17 with TRBJ2-3; D ambiguous. Coverage ceases 4 residues before the CDR3 finishes, and the germline J gene fills in the end. CDR1 is MNHDT and CDR2 is YYDKIL in the germline V gene. The CDR3 extends over 15 amino acids. V was shortened by 0 bases and J by 1 base, with 8 bases between the two germline ends. Based on the CDR3 plus reference TRBV17 and TRBJ2-3, the full variable domain is DTTVKQNPRYKLARVGKPVNLICSQTMNHDTMYWYQKKPNQAPKLLLFYYDKILNREADTFEKFQSSRPNNSFCSLYIGSAGLEYSAMYLCASSRDPVGAETLYFGSGTRLTVL.

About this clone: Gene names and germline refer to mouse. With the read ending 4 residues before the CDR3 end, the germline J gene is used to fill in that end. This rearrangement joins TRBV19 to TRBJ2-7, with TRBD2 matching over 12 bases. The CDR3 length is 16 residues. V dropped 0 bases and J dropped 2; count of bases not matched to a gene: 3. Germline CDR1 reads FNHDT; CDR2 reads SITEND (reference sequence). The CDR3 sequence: CASSIEGLGGPYEQYF. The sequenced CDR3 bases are TGTGCCAGCAGTATAGAGGGACTGGGGGGTCCCTAT.

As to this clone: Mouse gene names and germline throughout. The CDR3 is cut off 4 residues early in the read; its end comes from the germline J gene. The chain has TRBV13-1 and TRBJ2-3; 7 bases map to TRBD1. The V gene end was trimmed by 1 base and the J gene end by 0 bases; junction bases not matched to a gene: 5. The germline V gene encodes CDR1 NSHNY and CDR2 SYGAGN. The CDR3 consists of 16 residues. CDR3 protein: CASSDPGGSSAETLYF. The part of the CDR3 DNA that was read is TGTGCCAGCAGTGATCCAGGGGGATCTAGTGCAGAA.

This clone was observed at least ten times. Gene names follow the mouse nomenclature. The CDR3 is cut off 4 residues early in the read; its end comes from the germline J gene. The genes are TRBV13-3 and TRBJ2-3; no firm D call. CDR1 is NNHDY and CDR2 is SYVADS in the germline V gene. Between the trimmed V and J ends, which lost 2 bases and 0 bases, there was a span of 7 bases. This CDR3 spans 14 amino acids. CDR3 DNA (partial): TGTGCCAGCAGTGAGAGGGTTAGTGCAGAA. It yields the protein CASSERVSAE. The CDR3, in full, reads CASSERVSAETLYF.

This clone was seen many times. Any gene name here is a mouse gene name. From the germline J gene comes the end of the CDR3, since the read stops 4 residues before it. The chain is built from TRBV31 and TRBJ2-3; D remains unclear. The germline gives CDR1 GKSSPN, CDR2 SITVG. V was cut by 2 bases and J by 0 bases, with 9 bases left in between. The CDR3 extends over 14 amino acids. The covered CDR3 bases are TGTGCCTGGAGTACACTGACTAGTGCAGAA. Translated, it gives CAWSTLTSAE. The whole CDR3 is CAWSTLTSAETLYF.